This T cell receptor (beta chain) was observed in a study of T cell responses to AZD1222 COVID-19 vaccine. Of note for this clone: The antigen remains unidentified.

General study points: There were mostly white British donors and more females than males, and clonal diversity was possibly underestimated. Vaccine-associated CD4 TCRs ranged over spike, dominating at 160-218 and 743-854. Seropositive AZD1222 recipients at baseline numbered only five or six.

Deletions cut 6 bases from V and 5 bases from J, with 17 bases between. Germline V lookup: CDR1 SQVTM, CDR2 ANQGSEA. This CDR3 has 13 amino acids. Sequencing was performed with immunoSEQ multiplex PCR; in TCRdb, only in-frame clones are kept and a portion is missing. The data contain fewer than 85,000 clones, 80% to 90% of them seen just once; the ten biggest clones take up 30% to 40%. The starting material was peripheral blood, obtained on day 0 of AZD1222 vaccination. The clonotype was recovered from an adult in good health. The V and J genes are TRBV29-1 and TRBJ2-7, with a weak D call TRBD1 (5 bases). Here the CDR3 DNA reads TGCAGCGTGTGGGCAGGGCAGGTAAACGAGCAGTACTTC. It translates to CSVWAGQVNEQYF.